This T cell receptor beta chain was documented in a study of OX40 agonist ivuxolimab in advanced cancers. The wider study: An anti-OX40 (CD134) antibody with agonistic activity, ivuxolimab, was administered to patients.

The cohort excluded patients with autoimmune disease history or systemic immunosuppression. Sequencing used immunoSEQ multiplex PCR; TCRdb keeps in-frame clones, though not all of them. The table includes tens of thousands of clones, roughly 88% detected once. This CDR3 is 12 amino acids long. The V and J ends lost 3 bases and 9 bases respectively, with 12 bases between them. Germline CDR1 is ENHRY and CDR2 is SYGVKD. The gene calls are TRBV10-3 and TRBJ2-7, with a weak D call TRBD1 (6 bases). The input for sequencing was CD4+ or CD8+ T cells sorted from blood, taken in a trial of the OX40 agonist ivuxolimab. This TCR came from an adult with an advanced solid tumor such as melanoma, head and neck, liver or kidney cancer. The CDR3 region has the DNA TGTGCCATCAGTGACCTGGGGGCTGCGCAGTACTTC. This translates into CAISDLGAAQYF.